This T cell receptor (beta chain) stems from a study of T cell repertoires in cytomegalovirus infection. Study-level background: Newly reported HLA-C-restricted and thoroughly characterized HLA-B-restricted CMV epitopes were employed. Findings and caveats of the study: The cumulative frequency of public TCR beta families distinguished individuals who carried CMV together with the relevant HLA.

Deletions cut 0 bases from V and 7 bases from J, with 10 bases between. This CDR3 region has 14 residues. Germline-derived CDR1 and CDR2 are LGHNA and YSLEER. TCRdb itself ran the reads through MiXCR, one entry per CDR3 protein. The sample holds 700,000 to 850,000 distinct CDR3 sequences, over 25% seen once. This clonotype has a handful of counts. Its cognate antigen is unknown. The sample in question was cultured CD8+ T cells from PBMCs, obtained from culture after CMV antigen stimulation. This chain joins TRBV4-3 and TRBJ1-5, with TRBD1 as a possible D gene (5 bases). This TCR was recovered from a human donor in good health (CMV status not recorded). Some clones in this sample may be carry-over from other donors' samples. CDR3 residues: CASSQEWGEQPQHF. The CDR3 region has the DNA TGCGCCAGCAGCCAAGAGTGGGGGGAGCAGCCCCAGCATTTT.